These 21 T cell receptor beta chains originate from one sample sequenced in a study of blood T cell repertoires in COVID-19. Method: immunoSEQ multiplex PCR; TCRdb's copy keeps in-frame clones and lacks some. The table records about 26,000 clones, roughly 90% of them present only once. The sample consisted of peripheral blood. Every receptor here comes from a human donor in a cohort sampled during active COVID-19.

The chain carries TRBV25-1 and TRBJ2-1; weak D call: TRBD2 (6 bases). Trimming cost V 4 bases and J 9 bases, with 19 bases left between them. CDR1 MGHDK and CDR2 SYGVNS come from the germline V gene. The CDR3 is made up of 15 amino acids. CDR3 nucleotides: TGTGCCAGCAGTGGATTGACTAGTCGGAGGGGTGAGCAGTTCTTC. Translating it yields CASSGLTSRRGEQFF.

The chain uses TRBV7-9 and TRBJ1-2; 8 nucleotides agree with TRBD1. V lost 5 bases, J lost 8 bases, and 13 bases stayed unmatched. Germline assignment: CDR1 SEHNR and CDR2 FQNEAQ (reference sequence). The CDR3 is 15 residues long. The CDR3, as DNA: TGTGCCAGCAGCGTGGGACAGGACCAAGCCAGAGGCTACACCTTC. Translating it yields CASSVGQDQARGYTF.

The chain recombines TRBV5-1 with TRBJ2-2, with 8 bases aligning to TRBD2. After removal of 3 bases from V and 9 bases from J, the junction contained 10 bases not matched to a gene. The CDR3 is 15 residues long. Germline V gene lookup returns CDR1 SGHRS and CDR2 YFSETQ. The CDR3 reads CASSSGGGGSRELFF. For the CDR3, the DNA is TGCGCCAGCAGCTCCGGAGGCGGGGGGTCGAGGGAGCTGTTTTTT.

This clone was seen only once. The rearrangement joins TRBV19 to TRBJ2-2, with a tentative D call TRBD2 (5 bases). CDR1 and CDR2 (germline): LNHDA, SQIVND (reference sequence). V was cut by 5 bases and J by 9 bases, with 19 bases left in between. The CDR3 spans 15 residues. CDR3 in DNA: TGTGCCAGTAGTCCCCCGGGGAGTAGATTTCGGGAGCTGTTTTTT. Translated, it gives CASSPPGSRFRELFF.

V is TRBV18 and J is TRBJ1-1; D remains ambiguous. Deletions cut 6 bases from V and 3 bases from J, with 11 bases between. CDR1 and CDR2 from the germline V gene are KGHSH and LQKENI. The length of the CDR3 is 13 residues. The CDR3 reads CASSPTGYTEAFF. The CDR3 DNA follows: TGTGCCAGCTCCCCCACGGGGTACACTGAAGCTTTCTTT.

The V gene is TRBV6-5, the J gene TRBJ1-2; D possibly corresponds to TRBD1 (5 bases). There are 15 residues in the CDR3. Trimming took 6 bases from V and 1 from J, leaving 15 bases between them. Germline CDR1 is MNHEY and CDR2 is SVGAGI. The CDR3 coding sequence is TGTGCCAGCAGCACACTGGACGGGGGTAACTATGGCTACACCTTC. It is translated as CASSTLDGGNYGYTF.

The J gene is TRBJ1-2, the V gene TRBV6-5; TRBD1 might be the D (6 bases). V was cut by 6 bases and J by 3 bases, with 11 bases left in between. Germline loops: CDR1 MNHEY, CDR2 SVGAGI. This CDR3 is 13 amino acids long. In DNA, the CDR3 is TGTGCCAGCAGCAGGGGCGCTGACTATGGCTACACCTTC. Protein: CASSRGADYGYTF.

The chain links TRBV3-1 (or the pseudogene TRBV3-2) to TRBJ2-2; D ambiguous. V lost 8 bases to trimming and J lost 3 bases, with 13 bases between them. CDR3 length equals 14 residues. Germline values: CDR1 LGHDT, CDR2 YNNKEL (reference sequence). CDR3: CASAPREHTGELFF. The DNA for the CDR3 is TGTGCCAGCGCCCCCCGTGAGCACACCGGGGAGCTGTTTTTT.

The chain couples TRBV18 to TRBJ2-2; TRBD1 agrees at 7 bases. This CDR3 spans 14 amino acids. Germline V lookup: CDR1 KGHSH, CDR2 LQKENI. V was clipped by 3 bases and J by 4 bases; unmatched bases: 2. CDR3 in amino acids: CASSPTGTTGELFF. The CDR3 region has the DNA TGTGCCAGCTCACCGACAGGGACCACCGGGGAGCTGTTTTTT.

The rearrangement links TRBV5-8 to TRBJ2-3, with 9 bases matching TRBD2. The junction had 13 bases not matched to a gene; V was cut back by 7 bases and J by 4 bases. Germline CDR1 is SGHTS and CDR2 is YDEGEE. CDR3 length: 16 residues. The DNA of the CDR3 is TGTGCCAGCGGCCTCGGGCGGGGGGGCCGCGCAGATACGCAGTATTTT. Protein product: CASGLGRGGRADTQYF. Drawing the rest from reference TRBV5-8 and TRBJ2-3, the complete variable domain is EAGVTQSPTHLIKTRGQQATLRCSPISGHTSVYWYQQALGLGLQFLLWYDEGEERNRGNFPPRFSGRQFPNYSSELNVNALELEDSALYLCASGLGRGGRADTQYFGPGTRLTVL.

The V call is TRBV7-2, the J call TRBJ2-7; D is possibly TRBD2 (6 bases). The germline V and J ends were trimmed by 5 bases and 0 bases, with 20 bases remaining between them. The CDR3 runs to 17 residues. The germline V gene has CDR1 SGHTA and CDR2 FQGNSA. CDR3 nucleotide sequence: TGTGCCAGCAGCCCGGAGGGCGGCCTGAGGAGCTCCTACGAGCAGTACTTC. Translation gives CASSPEGGLRSSYEQYF.

This sequence joins TRBV4-1 and TRBJ2-1; 7 nucleotides match TRBD1. The CDR3 has 12 residues. V was pared by 2 bases and J by 14 bases, with 6 bases of the junction left unmatched. Per germline, CDR1 MGHRA and CDR2 YSYEKL. The CDR3 nucleotides are TGCGCCAGCAGCCAACTACAGGGGTTGAAGTTCTTC. This codes for CASSQLQGLKFF.

The rearrangement links TRBV12-5 to TRBJ2-5; 9 nucleotides agree with TRBD1. V dropped 6 bases and J dropped 1; count of bases not matched to a gene: 6. The CDR3 has 15 residues. Germline CDR1 LGHNT, CDR2 FRNRAP. CDR3 in amino acids: CASGLGQGPQETQYF. DNA of the CDR3: TGTGCTAGTGGCCTGGGACAGGGTCCCCAAGAGACCCAGTACTTC.

V and J are TRBV1 and TRBJ2-5; the table's D gene call, TRBD2, was not cross checked with the DNA. TRBV1 is described as a pseudogene. The CDR3 length is 16 residues. The CDR3 protein is CTSSHRAGGQEETQYF. CDR3 DNA: TGCACCAGCAGCCATAGGGCGGGGGGACAAGAAGAGACCCAGTACTTC.

The rearrangement uses TRBV5-1 and TRBJ1-1; no clear D. CDR3 length equals 13 residues. V was cut by 3 bases and J by 3 bases, with 9 bases left in between. Looked up from germline, CDR1 is SGHRS and CDR2 is YFSETQ. The CDR3 is CASSSEVDTEAFF. The CDR3 DNA sequence: TGCGCCAGCAGCTCGGAGGTCGACACTGAAGCTTTCTTT.

The chain is built from TRBV21-1 and TRBJ1-2; the listed D gene, TRBD1, was not tested against the DNA. TRBV21-1 is given as a pseudogene. The CDR3 extends over 13 amino acids. The CDR3 DNA is TGTGCCAGCATGGGCAGGGTAGGCTATGGCTACACCTTC. It is translated as CASMGRVGYGYTF.

V usage is TRBV5-5 and J usage is TRBJ2-1; 10 bases agree with TRBD1. CDR3 length: 16 amino acids. V lost 4 bases to trimming and J lost 4 bases; unmatched junction nucleotides: 8. From germline, CDR1 is SGHKS and CDR2 YYEKEE (reference sequence). CDR3 nucleotides: TGTGCCAGCAGCCCCCCCGGGACAGGGGTGTACAATGAGCAGTTCTTC. As protein: CASSPPGTGVYNEQFF.

The gene calls are TRBV2 and TRBJ2-1; 11 nucleotides agree with TRBD1. After removal of 3 bases from V and 4 bases from J, the junction contained 2 bases not matched to a gene. This CDR3 has 15 amino acids. In germline, CDR1 is SNHLY, CDR2 FYNNEI. The CDR3 DNA is TGTGCCAGCAGTGAGGGACAGGGGGGTTACAATGAGCAGTTCTTC. Encoded protein: CASSEGQGGYNEQFF.

This clone was picked up a small number of times. The rearrangement links TRBV5-1 to TRBJ2-5, with 8 bases identical to TRBD2. The CDR3 extends over 17 amino acids. The junction had 11 bases not matched to a gene; V was cut back by 2 bases and J by 2 bases. Per the germline V gene, CDR1 is SGHRS and CDR2 is YFSETQ. CDR3 sequence (DNA): TGCGCCAGCAGCTTACCCCCGTCCGGGGGGGGACAAGAGACCCAGTACTTC. It encodes CASSLPPSGGGQETQYF.

V and J are TRBV19 and TRBJ2-1, with D possibly TRBD2 on 5 matching bases. The ends were cut back, 11 bases at V and 0 bases at J, with 17 bases in the middle. The length of the CDR3 is 15 residues. Germline V gives CDR1 LNHDA, CDR2 SQIVND (reference sequence). CDR3 bases: TGTGCCGTGTCACGAGCGGTCAGCTCCTACAATGAGCAGTTCTTC. Its protein product is CAVSRAVSSYNEQFF. Together with reference TRBV19 and TRBJ2-1, the CDR3 gives the full variable domain: DGGITQSPKYLFRKEGQNVTLSCEQNLNHDAMYWYRQDPGQGLRLIYYSQIVNDFQKGDIAEGYSVSREKKESFPLTVTSAQKNPTAFYLCAVSRAVSSYNEQFFGPGTRLTVL.

The genes are TRBV6-2 or TRBV6-3 and TRBJ2-1, with 10 positions matching TRBD2. V lost 5 bases and J lost 7; bases outside the gene matches: 8. This CDR3 has 15 amino acids. Germline V lookup: CDR1 MNHEY, CDR2 SVGEGT. CDR3 in DNA: TGTGCCAGCAGTGGAGCAGCGGGGGGGCAAAATGAGCAGTTCTTC. This codes for CASSGAAGGQNEQFF.